The next 30 T cell receptor beta chains were all read from a single sample in a study of shared clonotypes between healthy human individuals. Repertoires were generated with immunoSEQ multiplex PCR, while TCRdb's copy carries only in-frame clones and drops some. The sample contains millions of clones, 90% to 95% of which appear only once. CD8 cells regarded as naive lacked CD45RO, were positively chosen for CCR7, and omitted terminally differentiated effector memory CD45RA+ cells. The material sequenced was naive CD8+ T cells from PBMCs. The source of these receptors is a man aged 18-30 years in good health. Some clones in this sample may be carry-over from other donors' samples.

The rearrangement links TRBV28 to TRBJ2-5; 7 bases agree with TRBD2. The germline V gene encodes CDR1 MDHEN and CDR2 SYDVKM. With V trimmed by 1 base and J by 2 bases, 4 bases remained unmatched. The CDR3 consists of 15 residues. CDR3 region: CASSLYASGQETQYF. CDR3 in DNA: TGTGCCAGCAGTTTATATGCTAGCGGACAAGAGACCCAGTACTTC.

Here the CDR3 reads CASSFQEGQVDTQYF. As DNA, the CDR3 is TGTGCCAGCAGCTTTCAGGAGGGCCAAGTAGATACGCAGTATTTT. The chain employs TRBV7-8 and TRBJ2-3, with D possibly TRBD2 on 6 matching bases. The V end lost 3 bases, the J end lost 5 bases, and 15 bases lay between the germline ends. CDR1 and CDR2 from the germline V gene are SGHVS and FQNEAQ. This CDR3 comprises 15 residues.

This chain uses TRBV28 with TRBJ2-7, with D possibly called TRBD1 or TRBD2 (6 bases each). The V gene's germline CDR1 is MDHEN and CDR2 SYDVKM. The CDR3 is 13 amino acids. Trimming pared 6 bases from V and 5 bases from J, leaving 14 bases between. The CDR3 nucleotides are TGTGCCAGCAGACAGGGACTTTTCCACGAGCAGTACTTC. Translating it yields CASRQGLFHEQYF. Full variable domain (outside the CDR3, taken from reference TRBV28 and TRBJ2-7): DVKVTQSSRYLVKRTGEKVFLECVQDMDHENMFWYRQDPGLGLRLIYFSYDVKMKEKGDIPEGYSVSREKKERFSLILESASTNQTSMYLCASRQGLFHEQYFGPGTRLTVT.

V is TRBV29-1 and J is TRBJ2-2; TRBD2 matches 14 bases. J gave up 10 bases and V 6 bases, and 10 bases lay outside the gene matches. The V gene's germline CDR1 is SQVTM and CDR2 ANQGSEA. The CDR3 runs 15 residues. CDR3 nucleotides: TGCAGCGTCTACGGCGGACTAGCGGGAGGCGAGGAGCTGTTTTTT. This translates into CSVYGGLAGGEELFF.

The rearrangement links TRBV9 to TRBJ2-7; TRBD2 matches at 12 bases. This CDR3 has 15 amino acids. Germline assignment: CDR1 SGDLS and CDR2 YYNGEE. V shed 3 bases, J shed 2 bases, and the junction held 3 bases outside the gene matches. Here the CDR3 DNA reads TGTGCCAGCAGCGAGACTAGCGGGAGCACCTACGAGCAGTACTTC. Its translation: CASSETSGSTYEQYF. Full variable domain (remainder filled in from reference TRBV9 and TRBJ2-7): DSGVTQTPKHLITATGQRVTLRCSPRSGDLSVYWYQQSLDQGLQFLIQYYNGEERAKGNILERFSAQQFPDLHSELNLSSLELGDSALYFCASSETSGSTYEQYFGPGTRLTVT.

V gene TRBV11-2 combines with J gene TRBJ2-5; 8 nucleotides line up with TRBD2. Germline CDR1 is SGHAT and CDR2 is FQNNGV. Trimming took 5 bases from V and 0 from J; bases not matched to a gene: 8. CDR3 length: 16 amino acids. CDR3 sequence (DNA): TGTGCCAGCAGCGGGTTCGGCGGGAGGTACCAAGAGACCCAGTACTTC. Amino acids: CASSGFGGRYQETQYF.

The J gene is TRBJ2-3, the V gene TRBV16; no clear D gene. In germline, CDR1 is KGHSY, CDR2 FQNENV. The CDR3 has 13 residues. Deletions cut 8 bases from V and 0 bases from J, with 9 bases between. In DNA, the CDR3 is TGTGCCAGCTTCCTGGCCAGCACAGATACGCAGTATTTT. Residues: CASFLASTDTQYF.

This chain connects TRBV30 to TRBJ2-7; 8 bases map to TRBD2. The CDR3 is 14 residues long. J gave up 2 bases and V 8 bases, and 11 bases lay outside the gene matches. Germline V gene lookup returns CDR1 GTSNPN and CDR2 SVGIG (reference sequence). CDR3 amino acids: CAHEGAGATYEQYF. The CDR3 bases are TGTGCCCACGAGGGAGCGGGAGCCACCTACGAGCAGTACTTC. Filled out from reference TRBV30 and TRBJ2-7, the complete variable domain reads SQTIHQWPATLVQPVGSPLSLECTVEGTSNPNLYWYRQAAGRGLQLLFYSVGIGQISSEVPQNLSASRPQDRQFILSSKKLLLSDSGFYLCAHEGAGATYEQYFGPGTRLTVT.

The chain has TRBV28 and TRBJ2-7; D remains ambiguous. Germline CDR1 and CDR2: MDHEN and SYDVKM. CDR3 length: 16 residues. V gave up 3 bases and J gave up 4 bases, with 19 bases separating them. Here the CDR3 reads CASSFSSGVDVYEQYF. The DNA of the CDR3 is TGTGCCAGCAGTTTTTCTTCAGGTGTGGACGTGTACGAGCAGTACTTC.

CDR3 coding DNA: TGTGCCAGCACCCATTTCCGGGACAGGTCCACTTATTTGTACTTC. Amino acid sequence: CASTHFRDRSTYLYF. The chain joins TRBV27 to TRBJ2-7; 8 nucleotides line up with TRBD1. The V segment lost 7 bases and the J segment 12 bases; nucleotides outside the gene matches: 20. Per the germline V gene, CDR1 is MNHEY and CDR2 is SMNVEV (reference sequence). The CDR3 runs to 15 residues.

This chain connects TRBV19 to TRBJ2-1; D gene unclear. CDR1 and CDR2 (germline): LNHDA, SQIVND (reference sequence). This CDR3 has 16 residues. V dropped 1 base and J dropped 0 bases, with 10 bases sitting between them. The CDR3 loop reads CASSIVAASSYNEQFF. CDR3 DNA sequence: TGTGCCAGTAGTATAGTAGCTGCTAGCTCCTACAATGAGCAGTTCTTC. The full variable domain, in which reference TRBV19 and TRBJ2-1 provide the parts outside the CDR3, is DGGITQSPKYLFRKEGQNVTLSCEQNLNHDAMYWYRQDPGQGLRLIYYSQIVNDFQKGDIAEGYSVSREKKESFPLTVTSAQKNPTAFYLCASSIVAASSYNEQFFGPGTRLTVL.

V usage is TRBV5-3 and J usage is TRBJ2-1; 8 nucleotides match TRBD2. TRBV5-3 is sorted into the ORF group, with uncertain function. This CDR3 has 17 amino acids. The trim removed 4 bases at V and 3 bases at J, leaving 12 bases unmatched. DNA of the CDR3: TGTGCCAGAAGCCGCTCCCGGGGGGGAGGCGGCTACAATGAGCAGTTCTTC. Residues: CARSRSRGGGGYNEQFF.

The genes are TRBV4-2 and TRBJ2-2; 8 bases line up with TRBD2. The CDR3 spans 16 residues. Germline trimming cut 4 bases from V and 6 bases from J; bases unmatched to any gene: 10. Germline lookup yields CDR1 LGHNA and CDR2 YNFKEQ. The CDR3 DNA reads as TGTGCCAGCAGCCCCTCCCCGGGGGGGTCCCCCGGGGAGCTGTTTTTT. Translating gives CASSPSPGGSPGELFF.

Regarding this clone: Distinct nucleotide sequences in the sample also encode this CDR3. The V gene is TRBV29-1, the J gene TRBJ2-2; D is possibly TRBD1 (6 bases). V was clipped by 5 bases and J by 0 bases, with 7 bases between them. CDR1 is SQVTM and CDR2 is ANQGSEA in the germline V gene. This CDR3 is built from 13 residues. In nucleotides, the CDR3 is TGCAGCGTTCGGACAGCGAACACCGGGGAGCTGTTTTTT. Translated: CSVRTANTGELFF.

This CDR3 is CASSPRQATNEKLFF. CDR3 nucleotide sequence: TGTGCCAGCAGCCCCCGACAGGCAACTAATGAAAAACTGTTTTTT. The genes are TRBV9 and TRBJ1-4, with a weak D call TRBD1 (6 bases). The CDR3 runs to 15 residues. Trimming left V 4 bases short and J 0 bases short, with 10 bases between. Germline assignment: CDR1 SGDLS and CDR2 YYNGEE. The variable domain in full, completed from reference TRBV9 and TRBJ1-4, reads DSGVTQTPKHLITATGQRVTLRCSPRSGDLSVYWYQQSLDQGLQFLIQYYNGEERAKGNILERFSAQQFPDLHSELNLSSLELGDSALYFCASSPRQATNEKLFFGSGTQLSVL.

This chain joins TRBV5-1 and TRBJ1-2, with D tentatively TRBD1 (6 bases). The CDR3 is 16 residues long. V dropped 4 bases and J dropped 3 bases, with 19 bases sitting between them. Germline CDR1 reads SGHRS; CDR2 reads YFSETQ. The CDR3 sequence: CASSTGRSGLDYGYTF. The CDR3, as DNA: TGCGCCAGCAGCACAGGGAGGTCGGGGCTGGACTATGGCTACACCTTC. Supplemented by reference TRBV5-1 and TRBJ1-2, the full variable domain reads KAGVTQTPRYLIKTRGQQVTLSCSPISGHRSVSWYQQTPGQGLQFLFEYFSETQRNKGNFPGRFSGRQFSNSRSEMNVSTLELGDSALYLCASSTGRSGLDYGYTFGSGTRLTVV.

CDR3 in amino acids: CASQPSGFDEQYF. For the CDR3, the DNA is TGTGCCAGCCAACCCTCGGGATTCGACGAGCAGTACTTC. The chain couples TRBV27 to TRBJ2-7, with D tentatively TRBD2 (5 bases). Deletions cut 8 bases from V and 5 bases from J, with 16 bases between. CDR1 and CDR2 (germline): MNHEY, SMNVEV (reference sequence). This CDR3 has 13 amino acids.

The chain uses TRBV6-1 and TRBJ1-1; D may be TRBD1 (5 bases). The CDR3 loop spans 14 amino acids. Trimming took 3 bases from V and 3 from J, leaving 11 bases between them. Germline CDR1 MNHNS, CDR2 SASEGT. For the CDR3, the DNA is TGTGCCAGCAGTGAGGGCAGGGCCTACACTGAAGCTTTCTTT. Its protein is CASSEGRAYTEAFF.

In regard to this clone: Other DNA sequences from this sample encode an identical CDR3 as well. The chain joins TRBV19 to TRBJ1-5; D is ambiguous. V was trimmed by 1 base and J by 4 bases, leaving 8 bases between them. The CDR3 is 14 amino acids. Germline CDR1 reads LNHDA; CDR2 reads SQIVND (reference sequence). CDR3 nucleotide sequence: TGTGCCAGTAGTATAGGAAACAGTAATCAGCCCCAGCATTTT. Protein: CASSIGNSNQPQHF.

V is TRBV18 and J is TRBJ1-3, with D maybe TRBD1 (5 bases). V was clipped by 2 bases and J by 3 bases, with 17 bases between them. The CDR3 length is 17 residues. In germline, CDR1 is KGHSH, CDR2 LQKENI. This CDR3 is CASSPGQGVLDGNTIYF. The CDR3 bases are TGTGCCAGCTCACCAGGTCAGGGAGTACTGGATGGAAACACCATATATTTT.

The chain combines TRBV4-2 with TRBJ1-1; D might be TRBD1 (5 bases). Germline loops: CDR1 LGHNA, CDR2 YNFKEQ. CDR3 length: 18 amino acids. Trimming took off 0 bases at V and 0 bases at J, with 17 bases between the two ends. CDR3 nucleotides: TGTGCCAGCAGCCAAGATCCGGCAGGGAGCTTCATGAACACTGAAGCTTTCTTT. It is translated as CASSQDPAGSFMNTEAFF.

This clone was seen more than once but under ten times. Other DNA sequences of this sample code for an identical CDR3. V usage is TRBV29-1 and J usage is TRBJ2-7; TRBD1 matches at 10 bases. After removal of 7 bases from V and 2 bases from J, the junction contained 2 bases not matched to a gene. Looked up from germline, CDR1 is SQVTM and CDR2 is ANQGSEA. The CDR3 has 12 amino acids. The CDR3 spells CSAGQGAYEQYF. The CDR3 nucleotides are TGCAGCGCAGGACAGGGGGCCTACGAGCAGTACTTC.

V gene TRBV18 combines with J gene TRBJ1-3; TRBD1 might be the D (5 bases). Germline CDR1 is KGHSH and CDR2 is LQKENI. The ends were cut back, 6 bases at V and 0 bases at J, with 15 bases in the middle. The CDR3 has 16 amino acids. The CDR3 loop is CASSGTTPLSGNTIYF. CDR3 sequence (DNA): TGTGCCAGCTCCGGGACTACTCCACTCTCTGGAAACACCATATATTTT. Looking up the rest from reference TRBV18 and TRBJ1-3 gives the full variable domain: NAGVMQNPRHLVRRRGQEARLRCSPMKGHSHVYWYRQLPEEGLKFMVYLQKENIIDESGMPKERFSAEFPKEGPSILRIQQVVRGDSAAYFCASSGTTPLSGNTIYFGEGSWLTVV.

V gene TRBV7-2 combines with J gene TRBJ1-4, with 7 bases identical to TRBD1. Unmatched junction bases numbered 14, after V lost 5 bases and J lost 2 bases. Germline assignment: CDR1 SGHTA and CDR2 FQGNSA. This CDR3 is 18 amino acids long. This chain's CDR3 is CASSTRVAGGWTNEKLFF. The DNA of the CDR3 is TGTGCCAGCAGCACTAGGGTTGCAGGGGGTTGGACTAATGAAAAACTGTTTTTT.

This clone appeared once. The V gene is TRBV4-3, the J gene TRBJ1-4, with a weak D call TRBD1 (5 bases). CDR3 length equals 16 residues. Trimming shortened V by 2 bases and J by 5 bases, and 15 bases separated the two germline ends. Per the germline V gene, CDR1 is LGHNA and CDR2 is YSLEER. This CDR3 reads CASSQRGSMGNEKLFF. The DNA for the CDR3 is TGCGCCAGCAGCCAACGGGGCAGTATGGGGAATGAAAAACTGTTTTTT.

The V and J genes are TRBV27 and TRBJ1-5, with D uncertain. CDR3 length: 13 amino acids. Germline lookup yields CDR1 MNHEY and CDR2 SMNVEV (reference sequence). Trimming took 3 bases from V and 6 from J, leaving 9 bases between them. CDR3 sequence reads: CASSLARGQPQHF. For the CDR3, the DNA is TGTGCCAGCAGTTTGGCAAGAGGTCAGCCCCAGCATTTT.

The chain has TRBV10-2 and TRBJ2-3; perhaps D is TRBD1 or TRBD2 (6 bases each). The V end was cut by 1 base, the J end by 3 bases, with 8 bases between. Looked up from germline, CDR1 is WSHSY and CDR2 is SAAADI. This CDR3 has 14 amino acids. The CDR3 DNA reads as TGCGCCAGCAGTGAGTGGAGGGGGACAGATACGCAGTATTTT. It specifies CASSEWRGTDTQYF.

The chain joins TRBV7-9 to TRBJ2-2; the D is unclear. Trimming cost V 3 bases and J 5 bases, with 7 bases left between them. The CDR3 loop spans 13 amino acids. Germline V gene lookup returns CDR1 SEHNR and CDR2 FQNEAQ (reference sequence). The CDR3 protein is CASSFTETGELFF. As DNA, the CDR3 is TGTGCCAGCAGCTTTACGGAGACCGGGGAGCTGTTTTTT.

V and J are TRBV4-2 and TRBJ2-7, with D tentatively TRBD2 (5 bases). Germline CDR1 is LGHNA and CDR2 is YNFKEQ. The CDR3 is 15 residues long. V lost 4 bases to trimming and J lost 4 bases, with 17 bases between them. The CDR3 loop reads CASSPIPGSNYEQYF. The CDR3 DNA reads TGTGCCAGCAGCCCCATCCCGGGATCAAATTACGAGCAGTACTTC.

This chain joins TRBV19 and TRBJ1-1, with a tentative D call TRBD1 (6 bases). This CDR3 has 19 amino acids. V was shortened by 7 bases and J by 0 bases, with 27 bases between the two germline ends. CDR1 is LNHDA and CDR2 is SQIVND in the germline V gene (reference sequence). Here the CDR3 reads CASIEGDAPGLNMNTEAFF. In DNA, the CDR3 is TGTGCCAGTATTGAGGGGGATGCCCCGGGACTGAATATGAACACTGAAGCTTTCTTT.